This T cell receptor beta chain was recorded in a study of graft-versus-host responses after intestinal transplantation. Across the study: Grafts that recipients had were multivisceral, liver-intestinal, or isolated intestinal transplants. Uniformly, recipients were administered anti-thymocyte globulin induction with subsequent tacrolimus and steroids for 3 to 4 years.

This table comes from immunoSEQ multiplex PCR, and its TCRdb copy is limited to in-frame clones, with some not included. Among 85,000 to 100,000 clones listed, around 90% were seen once. Turning to this clone: Its antigen is unknown.

This CDR3 contains 15 residues. V shed 1 base and J 5 bases; nucleotides not matched to a gene: 2. Germline values: CDR1 LNHNV, CDR2 YYDKDF (reference sequence). Points from the study as a whole: The authors found GvH clones in recipient marrow, some appearing first in ileum or blood.

The chain employs TRBV15 and TRBJ2-3, with 11 bases aligning to TRBD1. Sequencing was performed on unstimulated CD4+ T cells sorted from spleen or lymph node cells, taken before intestinal transplant. The sequence was obtained from a human donor who received an intestinal transplant. The CDR3 loop is CATSRGGTGGDTQYF. The CDR3 coding sequence is TGTGCCACCAGCAGAGGGGGGACAGGGGGAGATACGCAGTATTTT. Full variable domain (missing parts from reference TRBV15 and TRBJ2-3): DAMVIQNPRYQVTQFGKPVTLSCSQTLNHNVMYWYQQKSSQAPKLLFHYYDKDFNNEADTPDNFQSRRPNTSFCFLDIRSPGLGDTAMYLCATSRGGTGGDTQYFGPGTRLTVL.